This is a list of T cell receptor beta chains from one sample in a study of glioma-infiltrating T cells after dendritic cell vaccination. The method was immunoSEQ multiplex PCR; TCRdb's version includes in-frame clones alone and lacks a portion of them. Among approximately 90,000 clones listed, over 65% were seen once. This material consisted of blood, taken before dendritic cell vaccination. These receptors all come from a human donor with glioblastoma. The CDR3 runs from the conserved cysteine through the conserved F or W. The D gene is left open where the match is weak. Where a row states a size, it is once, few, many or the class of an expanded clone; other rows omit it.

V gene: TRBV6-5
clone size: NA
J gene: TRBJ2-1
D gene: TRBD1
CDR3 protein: CASSSPRQGGWNEQFF
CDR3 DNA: TGTGCCAGCAGTTCACCACGACAGGGGGGATGGAATGAGCAGTTCTTC

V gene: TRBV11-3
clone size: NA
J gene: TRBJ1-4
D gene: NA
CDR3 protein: CASSSRASGAVGEKLFF
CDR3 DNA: TGTGCCAGCAGCTCCCGGGCCTCAGGAGCGGTAGGGGAAAAACTGTTTTTT

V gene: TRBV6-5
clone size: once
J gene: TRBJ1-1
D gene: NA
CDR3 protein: CASSYLGGDTEAFF
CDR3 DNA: TGTGCCAGCAGTTACTTGGGGGGGGACACTGAAGCTTTCTTT

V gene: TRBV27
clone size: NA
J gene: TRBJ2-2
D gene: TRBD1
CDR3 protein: CASSPGTGNTGELFF
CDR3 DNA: TGTGCCAGCAGTCCCGGGACAGGGAACACCGGGGAGCTGTTTTTT

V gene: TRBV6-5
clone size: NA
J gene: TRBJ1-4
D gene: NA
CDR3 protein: CASSYWREKLFF
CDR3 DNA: TGTGCCAGCAGTTACTGGAGAGAAAAACTGTTTTTT

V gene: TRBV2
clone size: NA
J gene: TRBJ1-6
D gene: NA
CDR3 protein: CASRARTLYSPLHF
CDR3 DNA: TGTGCCAGCAGGGCTAGGACACTATATTCACCCCTCCACTTT

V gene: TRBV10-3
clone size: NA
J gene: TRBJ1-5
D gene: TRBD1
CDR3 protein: CAISESDRGNQPQHF
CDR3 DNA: TGTGCCATCAGTGAGTCGGACAGGGGGAATCAGCCCCAGCATTTT

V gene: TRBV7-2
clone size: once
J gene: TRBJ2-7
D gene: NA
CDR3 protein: CASSLEGGSYEQYF
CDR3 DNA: TGTGCCAGCAGCTTAGAGGGAGGATCCTACGAGCAGTACTTC

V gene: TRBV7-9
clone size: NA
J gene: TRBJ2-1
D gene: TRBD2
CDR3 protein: CASSTPGLAKDEQFF
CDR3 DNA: TGTGCCAGCAGCACACCGGGACTAGCGAAGGATGAGCAGTTCTTC

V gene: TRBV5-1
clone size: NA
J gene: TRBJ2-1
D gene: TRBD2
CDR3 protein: CASSRREGGNEQFF
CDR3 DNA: TGCGCCAGCAGCCGTCGGGAGGGGGGCAATGAGCAGTTCTTC

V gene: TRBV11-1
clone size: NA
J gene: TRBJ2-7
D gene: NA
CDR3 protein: CASSPGQPYEQYF
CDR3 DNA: TGTGCCAGCAGCCCTGGACAGCCCTACGAGCAGTACTTC

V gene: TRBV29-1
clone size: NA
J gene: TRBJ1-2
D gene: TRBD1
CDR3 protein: CSVDRGGGYTF
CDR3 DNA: TGCAGCGTGGACAGGGGGGGTGGCTACACCTTC

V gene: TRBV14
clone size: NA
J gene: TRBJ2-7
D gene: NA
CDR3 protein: CASSQYNYEQYF
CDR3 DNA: TGTGCCAGCAGCCAATACAACTACGAGCAGTACTTC